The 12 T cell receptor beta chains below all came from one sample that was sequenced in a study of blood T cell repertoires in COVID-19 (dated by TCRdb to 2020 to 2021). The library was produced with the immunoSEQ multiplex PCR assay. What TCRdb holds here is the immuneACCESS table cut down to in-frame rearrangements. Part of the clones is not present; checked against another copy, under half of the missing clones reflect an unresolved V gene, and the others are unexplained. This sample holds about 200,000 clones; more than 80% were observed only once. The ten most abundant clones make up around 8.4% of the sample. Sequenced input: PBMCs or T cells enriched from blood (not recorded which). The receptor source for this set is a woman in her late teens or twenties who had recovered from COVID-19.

CDR3 in amino acids: CASSGTTGDTIYF. The CDR3 DNA follows: TGTGCCAGCAGCGGTACTACAGGGGACACCATATATTTT. V gene TRBV7-9 combines with J gene TRBJ1-3, with 7 positions matching TRBD1. V was pared by 5 bases and J by 8 bases, with 6 bases of the junction left unmatched. Germline V gene sequence: CDR1 SEHNR, CDR2 FQNEAQ (reference sequence). The length of the CDR3 is 13 residues.

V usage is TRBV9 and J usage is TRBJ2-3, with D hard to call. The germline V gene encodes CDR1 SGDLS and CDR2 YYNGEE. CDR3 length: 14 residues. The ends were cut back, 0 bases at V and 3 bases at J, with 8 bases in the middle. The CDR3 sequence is CASSVGQDTDTQYF. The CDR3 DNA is TGTGCCAGCAGCGTAGGGCAGGATACAGATACGCAGTATTTT.

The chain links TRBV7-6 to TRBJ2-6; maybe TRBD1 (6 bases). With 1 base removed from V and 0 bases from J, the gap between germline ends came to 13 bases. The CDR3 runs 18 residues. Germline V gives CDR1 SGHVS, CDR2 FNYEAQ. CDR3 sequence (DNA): TGTGCCAGCAGCTTAGAGGCGCAGGGGTACTCTGGGGCCAACGTCCTGACTTTC. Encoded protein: CASSLEAQGYSGANVLTF.

The CDR3 bases are TGTGCCAGCAGTTCCCACCCCTGGACAGGGGAACACGGAAACACCATATATTTT. It encodes CASSSHPWTGEHGNTIYF. This chain links TRBV28 with TRBJ1-3, with 9 bases matching TRBD1. The germline V gene has CDR1 MDHEN and CDR2 SYDVKM. The V and J ends lost 4 bases and 4 bases, in that order; junction bases with no gene match: 14. This CDR3 has 18 amino acids.

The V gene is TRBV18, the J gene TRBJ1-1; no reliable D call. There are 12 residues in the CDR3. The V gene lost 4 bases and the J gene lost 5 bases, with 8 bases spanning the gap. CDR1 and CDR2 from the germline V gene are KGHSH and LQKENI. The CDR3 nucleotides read TGTGCCAGCTCACGCTCGAGGACTGAAGCTTTCTTT. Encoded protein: CASSRSRTEAFF.

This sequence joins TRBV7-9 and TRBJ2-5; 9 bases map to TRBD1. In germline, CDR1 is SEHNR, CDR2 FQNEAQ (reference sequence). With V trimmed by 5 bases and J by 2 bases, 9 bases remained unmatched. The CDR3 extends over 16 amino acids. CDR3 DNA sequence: TGTGCCAGCAGCCCGCGCGACAGGGGGAGACAAGAGACCCAGTACTTC. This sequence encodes CASSPRDRGRQETQYF.

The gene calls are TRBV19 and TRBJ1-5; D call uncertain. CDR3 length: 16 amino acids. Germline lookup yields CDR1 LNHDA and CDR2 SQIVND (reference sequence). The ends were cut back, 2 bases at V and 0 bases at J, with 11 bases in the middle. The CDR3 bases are TGTGCCAGTAGTATACGAGGGCGGTATAGCAATCAGCCCCAGCATTTT. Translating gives CASSIRGRYSNQPQHF.

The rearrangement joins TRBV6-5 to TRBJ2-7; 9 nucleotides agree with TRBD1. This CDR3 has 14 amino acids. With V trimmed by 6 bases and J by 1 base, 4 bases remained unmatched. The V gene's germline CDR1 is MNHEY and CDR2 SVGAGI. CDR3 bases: TGTGCCAGCAGCCCGGGACAGGGATCCTACGAGCAGTACTTC. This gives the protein CASSPGQGSYEQYF.

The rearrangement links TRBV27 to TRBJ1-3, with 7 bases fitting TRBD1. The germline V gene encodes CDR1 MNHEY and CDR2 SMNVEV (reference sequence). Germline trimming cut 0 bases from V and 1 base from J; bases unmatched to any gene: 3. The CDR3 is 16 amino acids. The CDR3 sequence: CASSLSRGLSGNTIYF. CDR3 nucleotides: TGTGCCAGCAGTTTATCGAGGGGGCTTTCTGGAAACACCATATATTTT.

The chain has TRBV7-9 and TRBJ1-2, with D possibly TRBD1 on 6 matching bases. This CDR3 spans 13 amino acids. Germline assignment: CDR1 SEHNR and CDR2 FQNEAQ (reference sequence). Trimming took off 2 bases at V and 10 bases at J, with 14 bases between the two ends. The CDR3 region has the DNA TGTGCCAGCAGCTTATTAGGGGGATTGGTCTACACCTTC. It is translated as CASSLLGGLVYTF.

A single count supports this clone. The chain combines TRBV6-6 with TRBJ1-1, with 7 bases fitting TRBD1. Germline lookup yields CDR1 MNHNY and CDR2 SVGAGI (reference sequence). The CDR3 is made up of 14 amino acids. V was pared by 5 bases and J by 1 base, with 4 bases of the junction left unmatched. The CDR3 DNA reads TGTGCCAGCAGTCAGGGGGTCGCGAACACTGAAGCTTTCTTT. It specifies CASSQGVANTEAFF.

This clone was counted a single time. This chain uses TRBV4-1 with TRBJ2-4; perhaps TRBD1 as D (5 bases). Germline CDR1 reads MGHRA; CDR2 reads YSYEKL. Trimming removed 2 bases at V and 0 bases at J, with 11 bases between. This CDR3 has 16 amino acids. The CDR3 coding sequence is TGCGCCAGCAGCCAACCAGGGTCTCTAGCCAAAAACATTCAGTACTTC. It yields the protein CASSQPGSLAKNIQYF.